This TCR beta chain was sequenced during a study of blood T cell repertoires in COVID-19. About the research overall: The cDNA or gDNA used as material had been derived from T cells, B-cell-depleted T cells, or PBMCs.

Germline CDR1 reads MDHEN; CDR2 reads SYDVKM. The germline V and J ends were trimmed by 11 bases and 3 bases, with 23 bases remaining between them. This CDR3 has 16 amino acids. TCRdb's copy holds only in-frame clones and misses some; the assay was immunoSEQ multiplex PCR. Among 50,000 to 80,000 clones listed, around 73% were seen once. The chain joins TRBV28 to TRBJ2-1, with D maybe TRBD1 (6 bases). This TCR was recovered from a man aged 55 to 70 with COVID-19, enrolled during active disease. The material sequenced was peripheral blood. The CDR3, as DNA: TGTGCCTCTAGCCCCCGGGACATCTACCTCTACAATGAGCAGTTCTTC. Translating it yields CASSPRDIYLYNEQFF.